One sample yielded the 26 T cell receptor beta chains listed below, sequenced in a study of T cells in Graves' hyperthyroidism and ophthalmopathy. Researchers amplified the TCR beta CDR3 regions from RNA transcripts. Researchers ran a first-round RT-PCR on the TCR CDR3 using the HTBI primer set. One entry per CDR3 protein, called by TCRdb with MiXCR from the multiplex PCR reads. Of fewer than 700,000 distinct CDR3 sequences detected, about a sixth appear once; the ten largest clones hold 3% to 4%. Sequencing used blood. The receptors originated from a woman aged 25 to 45 with Graves' hyperthyroidism.

This clonotype was recorded at least ten times. This chain links TRBV6-1 with TRBJ2-7; possibly TRBD2 for D (6 bases). In germline, CDR1 is MNHNS, CDR2 SASEGT. This CDR3 has 13 amino acids. The ends were cut back, 7 bases at V and 4 bases at J, with 14 bases in the middle. The CDR3 loop reads CASTAREEYEQYF. The CDR3 nucleotides are TGTGCCAGCACCGCCAGGGAGGAGTACGAGCAGTACTTC.

This clonotype was counted between two and nine times. The chain joins TRBV30 to TRBJ2-7; TRBD2 might be the D (5 bases). CDR3 length: 14 residues. The V and J ends lost 3 bases and 3 bases respectively, with 15 bases between them. CDR1 GTSNPN and CDR2 SVGIG come from the germline V gene (reference sequence). The CDR3 nucleotides are TGTGCCTGGAGGCACGCGAGCGGCGGCTACGAGCAGTACTTC. Translating gives CAWRHASGGYEQYF.

The sample holds a few counts of this clonotype. The chain is built from TRBV7-9 and TRBJ1-1, with TRBD1 matching over 7 bases. After removal of 5 bases from V and 5 bases from J, the junction contained 5 bases not matched to a gene. The germline V gene encodes CDR1 SEHNR and CDR2 FQNEAQ (reference sequence). The CDR3 runs to 13 residues. The CDR3 DNA follows: TGTGCCAGCAGCAGAGGGGGCTTAACTGAAGCTTTCTTT. Translated: CASSRGGLTEAFF.

This clonotype was picked up a small number of times. This chain uses TRBV4-3 with TRBJ1-3; D uncertain. This CDR3 is built from 17 residues. Germline-derived CDR1 and CDR2 are LGHNA and YSLEER. Trimming pared 6 bases from V and 0 bases from J, leaving 18 bases between. CDR3 in amino acids: CASSPVPQPLSGNTIYF. The CDR3 DNA is TGCGCCAGCAGTCCAGTTCCACAGCCTCTCTCTGGAAACACCATATATTTT.

Only a few counts were recorded for this clonotype. The chain couples TRBV4-3 to TRBJ2-4; 8 positions agree with TRBD1. This CDR3 has 14 residues. Germline V lookup: CDR1 LGHNA, CDR2 YSLEER. V gave up 0 bases and J gave up 11 bases; unmatched junction bases: 6. For the CDR3, the DNA is TGCGCCAGCAGCCAAGACGGACAGGGTAGTGTTCAGTACTTC. Encoded protein: CASSQDGQGSVQYF.

This clonotype was counted a few times. CDR3 DNA: TGTGCCAGCTCACCACCGAACGGGGCACCGAGCTCTGGAAACACCATATATTTT. Its protein is CASSPPNGAPSSGNTIYF. V usage is TRBV11-2 and J usage is TRBJ1-3, with a tentative D call TRBD1 (5 bases). The germline CDR1 and CDR2 sequences are SGHAT and FQNNGV. CDR3 length: 18 residues. The V end was cut by 8 bases, the J end by 0 bases, with 23 bases between.

This clonotype was observed many times. This chain connects TRBV11-3 to TRBJ2-3; 9 bases line up with TRBD1. There are 18 residues in the CDR3. Germline-derived CDR1 and CDR2 are SGHNT and YENEEA. The trim removed 5 bases at V and 1 base at J, leaving 13 bases unmatched. The CDR3 DNA reads as TGTGCCAGCAGCATCACTAAACAGGGGGCGGAGGGCACAGATACGCAGTATTTT. Amino acid sequence: CASSITKQGAEGTDTQYF.

This clonotype was recorded at least ten times. The J gene is TRBJ2-1, the V gene TRBV7-2; no clear D. Trimming took off 0 bases at V and 10 bases at J, with 7 bases between the two ends. The CDR3 extends over 12 amino acids. CDR1 SGHTA and CDR2 FQGNSA come from the germline V gene. As DNA, the CDR3 is TGTGCCAGCAGCTTAGCGGCGCGGGAGCAGTTCTTC. It is translated as CASSLAAREQFF. Variable domain in full (rest from reference TRBV7-2 and TRBJ2-1): GAGVSQSPSNKVTEKGKDVELRCDPISGHTALYWYRQSLGQGLEFLIYFQGNSAPDKSGLPSDRFSAERTGGSVSTLTIQRTQQEDSAVYLCASSLAAREQFFGPGTRLTVL.

The genes are TRBV7-9 and TRBJ1-3; perhaps TRBD1 as D (5 bases). Germline V CDR1 and CDR2: SEHNR, FQNEAQ (reference sequence). This CDR3 contains 14 residues. Trimming left V 5 bases short and J 3 bases short, with 11 bases between. The CDR3 here is CASSTPQGGNTIYF. In DNA form, the CDR3 reads TGTGCCAGCAGCACTCCTCAGGGTGGAAACACCATATATTTT.

The rearrangement links TRBV7-2 to TRBJ2-1, with D possibly TRBD2 on 5 matching bases. Looked up from germline, CDR1 is SGHTA and CDR2 is FQGNSA. The CDR3 is 14 residues long. V was shortened by 2 bases and J by 8 bases, with 13 bases between the two germline ends. CDR3 sequence (DNA): TGTGCCAGCAGCTTAACCCCAGCGAGGGATGAGCAGTTCTTC. Amino acid sequence: CASSLTPARDEQFF.

This clonotype was seen more than once but under ten times. V gene TRBV7-2 combines with J gene TRBJ2-7; 15 bases agree with TRBD2. Trimming removed 8 bases from V and 7 bases from J; junction bases left unmatched: 6. The V gene's germline CDR1 is SGHTA and CDR2 FQGNSA. The CDR3 covers 14 residues. This CDR3 is CASWSGLAGGEQYF. CDR3 DNA sequence: TGTGCCAGCTGGTCGGGACTAGCGGGAGGTGAGCAGTACTTC.

This clonotype showed up many times. The CDR3 protein is CASSEPDREGDYGYTF. CDR3 bases: TGTGCCAGCAGTGAACCGGACAGGGAGGGGGACTATGGCTACACCTTC. The chain combines TRBV2 with TRBJ1-2, with 8 bases identical to TRBD1. Looked up from germline, CDR1 is SNHLY and CDR2 is FYNNEI. The CDR3 is 16 residues long. The V and J ends lost 2 bases and 3 bases, in that order; junction bases with no gene match: 8.

Many counts were recorded for this clonotype. The J gene is TRBJ2-2, the V gene TRBV2; 8 nucleotides agree with TRBD1. The V segment lost 6 bases and the J segment 2 bases; nucleotides outside the gene matches: 5. Germline CDR1 is SNHLY and CDR2 is FYNNEI. CDR3 size: 15 residues. CDR3 loop: CASRTGQGNTGELFF. CDR3 in DNA: TGTGCCAGCAGAACCGGACAGGGCAACACCGGGGAGCTGTTTTTT.

This clonotype was counted a single time. This sequence joins TRBV10-3 and TRBJ1-5; unclear D gene. Per germline, CDR1 ENHRY and CDR2 SYGVKD. The length of the CDR3 is 14 residues. V lost 7 bases, J lost 0 bases, and 10 bases lay in between. The CDR3 bases are TGTGCCATCACCCCGGACCCTAGCAATCAGCCCCAGCATTTT. This encodes CAITPDPSNQPQHF.

The table lists this clonotype with many counts. The V gene is TRBV28, the J gene TRBJ2-1, with D unresolved. The CDR3 extends over 14 amino acids. CDR1 and CDR2 from the germline V gene are MDHEN and SYDVKM. V lost 7 bases to trimming and J lost 5 bases, with 15 bases between them. DNA for the CDR3: TGTGCCAGCATGACGCGTAGAGGCAACAATGAGCAGTTCTTC. It translates to CASMTRRGNNEQFF.

This clonotype was seen at least ten times. The CDR3 spells CASSLWDGNQPQHF. In DNA form, the CDR3 reads TGTGCCAGCAGCTTATGGGACGGCAATCAGCCCCAGCATTTT. This sequence joins TRBV7-2 and TRBJ1-5; D may be TRBD1 (5 bases). The CDR3 covers 14 residues. CDR1 is SGHTA and CDR2 is FQGNSA in the germline V gene. The V end lost 2 bases, the J end lost 2 bases, and 7 bases lay between the germline ends.

There are a few counts of this clonotype. The V gene is TRBV9, the J gene TRBJ2-3; no definite D call. Per germline, CDR1 SGDLS and CDR2 YYNGEE. This CDR3 contains 15 residues. The V end lost 0 bases, the J end lost 2 bases, and 10 bases lay between the germline ends. The CDR3 coding sequence is TGTGCCAGCAGCGTAGCCAGCCCAGTCACAGATACGCAGTATTTT. It encodes CASSVASPVTDTQYF.

This clonotype was observed a few times. The rearrangement links TRBV20-1 to TRBJ1-3; D is ambiguous. This CDR3 region has 14 residues. Trimming removed 0 bases at V and 4 bases at J, with 10 bases between. Germline values: CDR1 DFQATT, CDR2 SNEGSKA (reference sequence). The CDR3 DNA follows: TGCAGTGCTAGAGATAAAAGCCGGGGAAACACCATATATTTT. It is translated as CSARDKSRGNTIYF.

This clonotype showed up many times. The chain carries TRBV18 and TRBJ1-1, with no clear D. CDR3 length: 12 residues. Between the trimmed V and J ends, which lost 3 bases and 11 bases, there was a span of 13 bases. Germline CDR1 reads KGHSH; CDR2 reads LQKENI. The DNA of the CDR3 is TGTGCCAGCTCACCCGACATTTACGCGGCTTTCTTT. This gives the protein CASSPDIYAAFF. The entire variable domain, with the rest obtained from reference TRBV18 and TRBJ1-1, is as follows: NAGVMQNPRHLVRRRGQEARLRCSPMKGHSHVYWYRQLPEEGLKFMVYLQKENIIDESGMPKERFSAEFPKEGPSILRIQQVVRGDSAAYFCASSPDIYAAFFGQGTRLTVV.

This clonotype was observed at least ten times. The genes are TRBV20-1 and TRBJ2-5, with a possible D match to TRBD1 (6 bases). The CDR3 has 11 amino acids. The germline gives CDR1 DFQATT, CDR2 SNEGSKA (reference sequence). The CDR3 DNA is TGCACAGGACAGATCCAAGAGACCCAGTACTTC. As protein: CTGQIQETQYF.

The chain employs TRBV30 and TRBJ2-6; D not resolved. The CDR3 spans 14 residues. V lost 2 bases to trimming and J lost 3 bases, with 8 bases between them. Germline V gives CDR1 GTSNPN, CDR2 SVGIG (reference sequence). CDR3 protein: CAWSWSSGANVLTF. DNA of the CDR3: TGTGCCTGGAGTTGGAGTAGTGGGGCCAACGTCCTGACTTTC. Looking up the rest from reference TRBV30 and TRBJ2-6 gives the full variable domain: SQTIHQWPATLVQPVGSPLSLECTVEGTSNPNLYWYRQAAGRGLQLLFYSVGIGQISSEVPQNLSASRPQDRQFILSSKKLLLSDSGFYLCAWSWSSGANVLTFGAGSRLTVL.

The V and J genes are TRBV24-1 and TRBJ1-2; TRBD1 is a possible D gene (5 bases). Trimming shortened V by 3 bases and J by 5 bases, and 12 bases separated the two germline ends. CDR3 size: 14 residues. Germline-derived CDR1 and CDR2 are KGHDR and SFDVKD. CDR3 sequence: CATSDTERGYGYTF. CDR3 DNA: TGTGCCACCAGTGATACCGAAAGGGGTTATGGCTACACCTTC.

This clonotype was observed many times. This rearrangement joins TRBV6-1 to TRBJ2-7; D not resolved. CDR3 length: 15 amino acids. Deletions cut 0 bases from V and 1 base from J, with 10 bases between. In germline, CDR1 is MNHNS, CDR2 SASEGT. The CDR3 sequence: CASSEARPVSYEQYF. The CDR3 bases are TGTGCCAGCAGTGAAGCCCGGCCGGTTTCCTACGAGCAGTACTTC.

Many counts were recorded for this clonotype. The rearrangement joins TRBV10-3 to TRBJ1-5; D is unresolved. Germline V gene data show CDR1 as ENHRY and CDR2 as SYGVKD. V was clipped by 8 bases and J by 1 base, with 6 bases between them. CDR3 length: 12 amino acids. The CDR3 is CAIGLSNQPQHF. The CDR3 coding sequence is TGTGCCATCGGCCTCAGCAATCAGCCCCAGCATTTT.

With regard to this clonotype: A read error is possible here, since a much larger clone lies one base away. V usage is TRBV7-2 and J usage is TRBJ2-5; D uncertain. The V end lost 5 bases, the J end lost 2 bases, and 15 bases lay between the germline ends. This CDR3 is 15 amino acids long. Germline CDR1 reads SGHTA; CDR2 reads FQGNSA. Here the CDR3 reads CASSAFQVQQETQYF. DNA of the CDR3: TGTGCCAGCAGCGCCTTCCAGGTCCAACAAGAGACCCAGTACTTC.

This clonotype has a single count. A junction end diverges from the germline sequence, so it may reflect a read error. The V gene is TRBV30, the J gene TRBJ2-7; 8 nucleotides line up with TRBD1. Germline-derived CDR1 and CDR2 are GTSNPN and SVGIG (reference sequence). This CDR3 has 13 amino acids. The CDR3 nucleotides are TGTGCCTCGAGTGAGCAGGGGGCGGGAGAGCAGTACTTC. Protein: CASSEQGAGEQYF. The full variable domain, in which reference TRBV30 and TRBJ2-7 provide the parts outside the CDR3, is SQTIHQWPATLVQPVGSPLSLECTVEGTSNPNLYWYRQAAGRGLQLLFYSVGIGQISSEVPQNLSASRPQDRQFILSSKKLLLSDSGFYLCASSEQGAGEQYFGPGTRLTVT.